Listed below are T cell receptor beta chains from one sample, sequenced in a study of shared clonotypes between healthy human individuals. The repertoire was sequenced with immunoSEQ multiplex PCR; TCRdb's copy has only in-frame clones and lacks some. The table has about 1.1 million clones, approximately 80% seen once. The sample consisted of memory CD4+ T cells from PBMCs. The source is a man aged 18 to 30 in good health. Some clones in this sample may be carry-over from other donors' samples. Each CDR3 is given with its conserved first and last residue. D genes are given only for firm matches. Part of the rows lack a size; the others show once, few, many or a class for expanded clones.

v_gene	d_gene	j_gene	abundance	CDR3aa	CDR3nt
TRBV10-3	TRBD2	TRBJ2-7	.	CAISLARGLAGGGSYEQYF	TGTGCCATCAGTCTGGCTAGGGGACTAGCGGGAGGGGGTTCCTACGAGCAGTACTTC
TRBV28	TRBD1	TRBJ1-2	once	CASTDQGVDGYTF	TGTGCCAGCACCGACCAGGGGGTTGATGGCTACACCTTC
TRBV27	.	TRBJ1-5	.	CASREEKGDQPQHF	TGTGCCAGCAGGGAAGAGAAGGGGGATCAGCCCCAGCATTTT
TRBV18	.	TRBJ2-3	.	CASSPGDTDTQYF	TGTGCCAGCTCACCCGGTGATACAGATACGCAGTATTTT
TRBV6-1	.	TRBJ1-1	once	CASSLGLMNTEAFF	TGTGCCAGCAGCCTAGGGCTCATGAACACTGAAGCTTTCTTT
TRBV28	.	TRBJ1-2	.	CASSGVDGYTF	TGTGCCAGCAGTGGGGTAGATGGCTACACCTTC
TRBV5-4	.	TRBJ1-3	.	CASRMGLPYSGNTIYF	TGTGCCAGCAGGATGGGACTTCCTTATAGCGGAAACACCATATATTTT
TRBV7-9	TRBD1	TRBJ1-5	once	CASSLQGDQPQHF	TGTGCCAGCAGCCTCCAGGGGGATCAGCCCCAGCATTTT
TRBV11-2	.	TRBJ2-7	.	CASSLGPDEQYF	TGTGCCAGCAGCTTAGGCCCTGACGAGCAGTACTTC
TRBV28	TRBD2	TRBJ2-7	.	CASSATSGRAQYF	TGTGCCAGCAGTGCTACTAGCGGGAGGGCGCAGTACTTC